This T cell receptor (beta chain) came from a study of T cells after yellow fever vaccination. Findings and caveats of the study: Any FACS-sorted repertoire could hold abundant clonotypes that contaminate it from the bulk population.

Germline V gene sequence: CDR1 SGHRS, CDR2 YFSETQ. The V and J ends lost 7 bases and 4 bases respectively, with 14 bases between them. CDR3 length: 13 amino acids. As regards this clonotype: The target antigen is unknown.

Via MiXCR, TCRdb re-called the 5' RACE reads, giving one row per CDR3 protein. The profile covers about 340,000 distinct CDR3 sequences, with 8.5% to 10% appearing a single time and under 20% taken by the ten largest. Sequenced material: PBMCs, taken on the day of the first yellow fever vaccination. The chain couples TRBV5-1 to TRBJ1-1; possible D gene TRBD1, 6 bases. This sequence originates from a man aged 18 to 35 who received the YFV17D yellow fever vaccine. The CDR3 region has the DNA TGCGCCAGCGCCCAGGGGAGTTTCACTGAAGCTTTCTTT. Its translation is CASAQGSFTEAFF.